This T cell receptor (beta chain) was documented in a study of human T cells and chemical hapten exposure. For the study at large: Sensitization used 2% DPC on around 2 cm by around 2 cm upper inner arm skin.

The time point denotes: patch test 1, 2 weeks after DPC sensitization. Sample treatment: therapeutic diphenylcyclopropenone sensitization with weekly scalp DPC. Unfractionated whole blood was the source from which total RNA was extracted. Original processing notes: Per sample, the median was 95,638 TCRs, with values from roughly 25,000 to 750,000. TCRdb re-analysed the RACE reads in MiXCR, keeping a single row per CDR3 protein. TCRdb, not the authors, supplied the V and J calls. The repertoire has just under 350,000 distinct CDR3 sequences, around 7% of them found once; the top ten carry 8.4%. Germline lookup yields CDR1 MNHNS and CDR2 SASEGT. V was pared by 7 bases and J by 4 bases, with 12 bases of the junction left unmatched. There are 16 residues in the CDR3.

Specimen: whole blood, collected in connection with sensitization to the hapten diphenylcyclopropenone (DPC). This TCR was sampled from a woman between 18 and 29 years old with alopecia areata. Some clones in this sample may be carry-over from other donors' samples. This chain joins TRBV6-1 and TRBJ2-3; 9 bases line up with TRBD1. The CDR3 reads CASKKQGANLADTQYF. CDR3 in DNA: TGTGCCAGCAAAAAACAGGGGGCGAATTTAGCAGATACGCAGTATTTT.